A selection of T cell receptor beta chains follows, all from one sample in a study of blood T cell repertoires in COVID-19. Sequencing used immunoSEQ multiplex PCR; TCRdb keeps in-frame clones, though not all of them. Here the sample spans about 220,000 clones, roughly 88% being singletons. Material: PBMCs or T cells enriched from blood (not recorded which). The origin of the receptors is a woman in her thirties or forties with acute COVID-19. CDR3s include the opening cysteine and the closing phenylalanine or tryptophan. The order of the fields is J gene, D gene, clone size, V gene, CDR3 protein, CDR3 DNA. The D gene is left open where the match is weak. Clone sizes are given selectively: once, few, many, or a class where the clone is expanded.

TRBJ1-2,TRBD1,once,TRBV9,CASSVEDRGNYGYTF,TGTGCCAGCAGCGTAGAGGACAGGGGTAACTATGGCTACACCTTC
TRBJ2-3,TRBD1,-,TRBV27,CASSYLSGQGGTDTQYF,TGTGCCAGCAGTTACCTATCCGGACAGGGAGGAACAGATACGCAGTATTTT
TRBJ1-4,TRBD1,-,TRBV28,CASSGTRDRAGEKLFF,TGTGCCAGCAGTGGGACTCGGGACAGGGCTGGAGAAAAACTGTTTTTT
TRBJ1-2,-,-,TRBV4-2,CASSQGLASGDGYTF,TGTGCCAGCAGCCAAGGCTTGGCGAGCGGAGATGGCTACACCTTC
TRBJ1-2,-,-,TRBV6-5,CAGHREPNYGYTF,TGTGCCGGGCACAGGGAACCAAACTATGGCTACACCTTC
TRBJ2-3,-,-,TRBV3-1/TRBV3-2,CASSLQGGTQYF,TGTGCCAGCAGCCTCCAGGGCGGTACGCAGTATTTT
TRBJ2-7,TRBD1,-,TRBV5-4,CASSSETGPSYEQYF,TGTGCCAGCAGCTCCGAGACAGGGCCCTCCTACGAGCAGTACTTC
TRBJ1-1,-,-,TRBV30,CAWGGDTYKYDTEAFF,TGTGCCTGGGGGGGGGATACTTACAAGTATGACACTGAAGCTTTCTTT
TRBJ2-1,TRBD2,-,TRBV5-4,CASSPRERGYNEQFF,TGTGCCAGCAGCCCCCGCGAGCGGGGGTACAATGAGCAGTTCTTC
TRBJ2-5,TRBD2,-,TRBV7-9,CASSLYGLAGKETQYF,TGTGCCAGCAGCTTATACGGACTAGCGGGGAAAGAGACCCAGTACTTC
TRBJ2-3,TRBD2,few,TRBV9,CASSGLAGGTDTQYF,TGTGCCAGCAGCGGACTAGCGGGGGGCACAGATACGCAGTATTTT
TRBJ2-7,-,-,TRBV3-1/TRBV3-2,CASSNPMWGIPPAGQYF,TGTGCCAGCAGCAATCCCATGTGGGGCATACCGCCGGCTGGGCAGTACTTC
TRBJ2-5,-,-,TRBV7-2,CASSLAQGRETQYF,TGTGCCAGCAGCTTAGCCCAGGGCAGGGAGACCCAGTACTTC
TRBJ1-3,TRBD1,-,TRBV9,CASNSGGSGNTIYF,TGTGCCAGCAATTCAGGGGGCTCTGGAAACACCATATATTTT
TRBJ2-4,TRBD1,-,TRBV15,CATSSAPGTGKNIQYF,TGTGCCACCAGCAGTGCGCCCGGGACAGGGAAAAACATTCAGTACTTC
TRBJ1-2,-,-,TRBV4-2,CASSQVAAGRGNGYTF,TGTGCCAGCAGCCAAGTCGCGGCGGGGAGGGGGAATGGCTACACCTTC
TRBJ1-1,-,few,TRBV6-4,CASSDGGVGTEAFF,TGTGCCAGCAGTGACGGGGGCGTAGGAACTGAAGCTTTCTTT
TRBJ1-1,-,few,TRBV18,CASSPPREAVNTEAFF,TGTGCCAGCTCACCGCCCCGCGAGGCCGTGAACACTGAAGCTTTCTTT
TRBJ1-2,-,-,TRBV2,CASSDPGAVHGYTF,TGTGCCAGCAGTGATCCCGGAGCAGTCCATGGCTACACCTTC
TRBJ1-2,TRBD1,-,TRBV29-1,CSVGGQGAPGYTF,TGCAGCGTGGGGGGACAGGGGGCGCCTGGCTACACCTTC
TRBJ1-2,-,-,TRBV6-1,CASSDSQGINGYTF,TGTGCCAGCAGTGATTCACAGGGAATAAATGGCTACACCTTC
TRBJ1-1,-,-,TRBV10-3,CAIRPTGDEEAFF,TGTGCCATCAGGCCGACAGGTGATGAGGAAGCTTTCTTT
TRBJ1-2,-,once,TRBV2,CASSEVGQVVYGYTF,TGTGCCAGCAGTGAAGTAGGTCAGGTCGTCTATGGCTACACCTTC
TRBJ1-1,TRBD1,-,TRBV10-3,CAISLTPGTGNTEAFF,TGTGCCATCAGCTTGACCCCCGGGACAGGCAACACTGAAGCTTTCTTT
TRBJ2-2,TRBD1,-,TRBV29-1,CSVEEKGTGTGELFF,TGCAGCGTTGAAGAGAAGGGGACAGGGACCGGGGAGCTGTTTTTT
TRBJ1-4,-,-,TRBV3-1/TRBV3-2,CASSHLPGGTLLDGNEKLFF,TGTGCCAGCAGCCACCTTCCTGGGGGGACCCTGCTCGATGGTAATGAAAAACTGTTTTTT
TRBJ1-4,-,-,TRBV7-9,CASSRRDTTNEKLFF,TGTGCCAGCAGCCGACGGGACACAACTAATGAAAAACTGTTTTTT
TRBJ1-2,TRBD1,-,TRBV18,CASSPRTGGEGSKDYGYTF,TGTGCCAGCTCGCCCCGAACAGGGGGCGAGGGCAGTAAGGACTATGGCTACACCTTC
TRBJ1-1,-,-,TRBV1,CTSSQDPVTGDQDTEAFF,TGCACCAGCAGCCAAGATCCTGTGACAGGGGATCAGGACACTGAAGCTTTCTTT
TRBJ2-7,TRBD1,-,TRBV5-4,CASRPDRASEQYF,TGTGCCAGCAGACCCGACAGGGCTAGCGAGCAGTACTTC
TRBJ1-5,-,few,TRBV9,CASSPGDSNQPQHF,TGTGCCAGCAGCCCGGGAGATAGCAATCAGCCCCAGCATTTT
TRBJ1-1,TRBD1,-,TRBV6-1,CASSERETGGTEAFF,TGTGCCAGCAGTGAAAGAGAGACAGGGGGCACTGAAGCTTTCTTT
TRBJ1-1,TRBD1,-,TRBV30,CAWRGGGGENTEAFF,TGTGCCTGGAGAGGTGGAGGGGGCGAGAACACTGAAGCTTTCTTT
TRBJ2-7,TRBD1,-,TRBV7-6,CASTVGTEASYEQYF,TGTGCCAGCACCGTAGGGACAGAGGCTTCCTACGAGCAGTACTTC
TRBJ2-3,-,-,TRBV10-3,CAISESAGRASTDTQYF,TGTGCCATCAGTGAGTCCGCCGGCAGGGCTAGCACAGATACGCAGTATTTT
TRBJ2-7,-,-,TRBV14,CASSQKYNYEQYF,TGTGCCAGCAGCCAAAAATACAACTACGAGCAGTACTTC
TRBJ2-6,TRBD1,-,TRBV2,CASSPGQGSGANVLTF,TGTGCCAGCAGTCCCGGACAGGGCTCTGGGGCCAACGTCCTGACTTTC
TRBJ2-3,TRBD2,-,TRBV5-1,CASSLPSGSTDTQYF,TGCGCCAGCAGCTTGCCTAGCGGGAGCACAGATACGCAGTATTTT
TRBJ1-2,-,-,TRBV11-2,CASSPPRGNYGYTF,TGTGCCAGCAGCCCCCCAAGGGGGAACTATGGCTACACCTTC
TRBJ1-3,-,once,TRBV7-8,CASSFATGGNTIYF,TGTGCCAGCAGCTTCGCAACAGGGGGAAACACCATATATTTT
TRBJ1-4,-,few,TRBV6-1,CASSEGGVGEKLFF,TGTGCCAGCAGTGAAGGGGGGGTTGGGGAAAAACTGTTTTTT
TRBJ2-7,-,-,TRBV3-1/TRBV3-2,CASSHTNEQYF,TGTGCCAGCAGCCATACAAACGAGCAGTACTTC
TRBJ2-2,-,many,TRBV19,CASSISTRAGELFF,TGTGCCAGTAGTATTAGCACCCGAGCCGGGGAGCTGTTTTTT
TRBJ2-5,-,-,TRBV14,CASSQKDRYQETQYF,TGTGCCAGCAGCCAAAAGGACAGATACCAAGAGACCCAGTACTTC
TRBJ2-3,TRBD2,once,TRBV4-3,CASSQRGNPSGGTTDTQYF,TGCGCCAGCAGCCAGCGCGGGAACCCTAGCGGGGGGACCACAGATACGCAGTATTTT
TRBJ1-1,-,-,TRBV12-3/TRBV12-4,CASSFGGDTEAFF,TGTGCCAGCAGTTTTGGGGGGGATACTGAAGCTTTCTTT
TRBJ1-1,-,-,TRBV28,CASTPTAFFTEAFF,TGTGCCAGCACCCCGACAGCCTTTTTCACTGAAGCTTTCTTT
TRBJ1-2,-,-,TRBV18,CASSPDRKANYGYTF,TGTGCCAGCTCACCGGACAGAAAAGCTAACTATGGCTACACCTTC
TRBJ2-2,-,-,TRBV7-9,CASSLAPGNTGELFF,TGTGCCAGCAGCTTAGCGCCAGGCAACACCGGGGAGCTGTTTTTT
TRBJ1-2,-,-,TRBV30,CAWIWGNLSGYTF,TGTGCCTGGATTTGGGGCAACCTGAGTGGCTACACCTTC
TRBJ2-1,TRBD2,-,TRBV11-2,CASSSGTSGYNEQFF,TGTGCCAGCAGCTCCGGGACTAGTGGTTACAATGAGCAGTTCTTC
TRBJ1-1,-,-,TRBV3-1/TRBV3-2,CASSPRQEYSNTEAFF,TGTGCCAGCAGCCCCCGACAGGAATACTCCAACACTGAAGCTTTCTTT
TRBJ1-1,-,-,TRBV21-1,CASSKGHLNTEAFF,TGTGCCAGCAGCAAGGGACACCTGAACACTGAAGCTTTCTTT